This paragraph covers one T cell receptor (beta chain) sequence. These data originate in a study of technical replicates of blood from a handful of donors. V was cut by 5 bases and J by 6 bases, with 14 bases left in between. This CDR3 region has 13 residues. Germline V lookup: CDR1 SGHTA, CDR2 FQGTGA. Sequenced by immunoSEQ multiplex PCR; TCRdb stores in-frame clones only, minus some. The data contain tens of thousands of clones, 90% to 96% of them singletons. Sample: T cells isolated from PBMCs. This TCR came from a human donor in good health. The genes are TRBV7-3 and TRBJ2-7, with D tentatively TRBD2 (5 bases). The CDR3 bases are TGTGCCAGCAGCCCCGTCCTAGAGGGCGAGCAGTACTTC. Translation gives CASSPVLEGEQYF.